Presented here are 7 T cell receptor beta chains from one specimen sequenced in a study of cytomegalovirus exposure and HLA in healthy donors (TCRdb year 2017). Library preparation used the immunoSEQ multiplex PCR assay. TCRdb took this table from immuneACCESS and kept in-frame rearrangements with V and J called. Such tables lack part of the clones; where checked against another copy, unresolved V genes explain under half of the gap, and the rest is unexplained. The table for this sample lists over 250,000 clones; 65% to 90% of them were counted only once. Approximately 1% of the sample belongs to the ten largest clones. Sequencing used PBMCs. The receptor set was obtained from a woman in her late teens or twenties in good health and CMV-seronegative.

The rearrangement uses TRBV6-1 and TRBJ2-7; 10 positions agree with TRBD1. V trimming: 7 bases; J trimming: 6 bases; junction bases outside the gene matches: 12. The CDR3 is 15 amino acids. Germline-derived CDR1 and CDR2 are MNHNS and SASEGT. The CDR3 nucleotides read TGTGCCAGCATTCCAGTCCCCGGGACAGGGGTCGAGCAGTACTTC. This encodes CASIPVPGTGVEQYF.

V gene TRBV10-3 combines with J gene TRBJ1-1; D not resolved. This CDR3 is 13 amino acids long. The ends were cut back, 6 bases at V and 2 bases at J, with 10 bases in the middle. Per the germline V gene, CDR1 is ENHRY and CDR2 is SYGVKD. As DNA, the CDR3 is TGTGCCATCAGGGACTTATCCAACACTGAAGCTTTCTTT. This gives the protein CAIRDLSNTEAFF.

V gene TRBV5-1 combines with J gene TRBJ2-7, with 11 bases that match TRBD1. The germline CDR1 and CDR2 sequences are SGHRS and YFSETQ. The CDR3 contains 15 residues. Trimming at V came to 1 base and at J to 5 bases, leaving 5 bases not matched to a gene. The CDR3 loop is CASSLWTGQGDEQYF. The DNA for the CDR3 is TGCGCCAGCAGCTTGTGGACGGGACAGGGGGACGAGCAGTACTTC.

The chain couples TRBV27 to TRBJ2-3; TRBD1 aligns across 10 bases. There are 15 residues in the CDR3. Germline CDR1 reads MNHEY; CDR2 reads SMNVEV (reference sequence). V lost 2 bases and J lost 4; bases outside the gene matches: 3. The CDR3 loop reads CASSLDRGRADTQYF. The CDR3 DNA sequence: TGTGCCAGCAGTTTAGACAGGGGGCGTGCAGATACGCAGTATTTT.

This rearrangement joins TRBV27 to TRBJ1-1; D uncertain. With 5 bases removed from V and 4 bases from J, the gap between germline ends came to 14 bases. The length of the CDR3 is 14 residues. Germline V gene lookup returns CDR1 MNHEY and CDR2 SMNVEV (reference sequence). CDR3 nucleotide sequence: TGTGCCAGCAGTATAGCAATGCGGCCCACTGAAGCTTTCTTT. Protein sequence: CASSIAMRPTEAFF.

The chain has TRBV13 and TRBJ2-7, with TRBD1 matching 7 bases. V lost 5 bases and J lost 2; bases outside the gene matches: 9. Looked up from germline, CDR1 is PRHDT and CDR2 is FYEKMQ (reference sequence). The CDR3 covers 15 residues. CDR3 amino acids: CASSDRDRGTYEQYF. The CDR3 region has the DNA TGTGCCAGCAGCGACCGGGACAGAGGGACCTACGAGCAGTACTTC.

This rearrangement joins TRBV18 to TRBJ2-3; D possibly corresponds to TRBD2 (6 bases). The CDR3 spans 15 residues. Trimming removed 5 bases at V and 3 bases at J, with 15 bases between. The germline gives CDR1 KGHSH, CDR2 LQKENI. CDR3 sequence reads: CASSTGGTRTDTQYF. The CDR3 DNA is TGTGCCAGCTCAACCGGGGGTACGCGGACAGATACGCAGTATTTT. Supplemented by reference TRBV18 and TRBJ2-3, the full variable domain reads NAGVMQNPRHLVRRRGQEARLRCSPMKGHSHVYWYRQLPEEGLKFMVYLQKENIIDESGMPKERFSAEFPKEGPSILRIQQVVRGDSAAYFCASSTGGTRTDTQYFGPGTRLTVL.